This T cell receptor (beta chain) was sequenced during a study of T-cell reconstitution after alpha-beta-depleted transplantation in children. This clonotype was seen a handful of times. V was cut by 2 bases and J by 3 bases, with 8 bases left in between. CDR3 size: 14 residues. Germline assignment: CDR1 KGHSH and CDR2 LQKENI. The TCRbeta library was prepared with unique molecular identifiers. TCRdb processed the PCR reads anew with MiXCR; each CDR3 protein has one entry. This sample has approximately 350,000 distinct CDR3 sequences, with roughly 15% found just once. The sample in question was PBMCs, obtained from the stem cell graft. The sequence came from a human donor who donated a stem cell graft to a child with Fanconi anemia. V usage is TRBV18 and J usage is TRBJ2-1, with unresolved D. CDR3 nucleotides: TGTGCCAGCTCACCAATCGACGGCTACAATGAGCAGTTCTTC. It encodes CASSPIDGYNEQFF.